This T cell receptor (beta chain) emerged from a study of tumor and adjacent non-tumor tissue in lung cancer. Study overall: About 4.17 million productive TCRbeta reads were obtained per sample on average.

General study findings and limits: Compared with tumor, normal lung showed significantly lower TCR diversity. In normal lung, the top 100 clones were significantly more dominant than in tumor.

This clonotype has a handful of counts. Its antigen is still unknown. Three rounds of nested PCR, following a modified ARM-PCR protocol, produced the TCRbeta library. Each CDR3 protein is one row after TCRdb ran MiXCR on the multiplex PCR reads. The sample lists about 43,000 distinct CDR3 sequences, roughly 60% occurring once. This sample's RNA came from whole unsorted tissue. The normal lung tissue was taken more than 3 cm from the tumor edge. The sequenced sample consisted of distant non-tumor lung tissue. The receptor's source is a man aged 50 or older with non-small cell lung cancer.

The CDR3 nucleotides are TGTGCCTGGAGCCCCGGGACAGGGGGCTACAATGAGCAGTTCTTC. This gives the protein CAWSPGTGGYNEQFF. This chain uses TRBV30 with TRBJ2-1; 11 bases align to TRBD1. Per the germline V gene, CDR1 is GTSNPN and CDR2 is SVGIG (reference sequence). The CDR3 has 15 residues. Trimming removed 3 bases from V and 3 bases from J; junction bases left unmatched: 4.